These 30 T cell receptor beta chains originate from one sample sequenced in a study of glioma-infiltrating T cells. TCR alpha and beta CDR3 regions were amplified from RNA using iRepertoire nested multiplex PCR. TCRdb re-called the multiplex PCR reads through MiXCR, storing one row per CDR3 protein. The sample consists of 20,000 to 25,000 distinct CDR3 sequences, approximately 23% of them appearing once. The sample consisted of glioma tissue, nonneoplastic brain tissue, or PBMCs (not recorded which). The source of these receptors is a human donor with low-grade glioma or glioblastoma, undergoing nonglioma brain surgery, or in good health (not recorded which).

This rearrangement joins TRBV18 to TRBJ2-3; D not resolved. The V end lost 1 base, the J end lost 3 bases, and 11 bases lay between the germline ends. The CDR3 is made up of 15 amino acids. Germline V CDR1 and CDR2: KGHSH, LQKENI. CDR3 loop: CASSPLPGWTDTQYF. DNA for the CDR3: TGTGCCAGCTCACCACTTCCAGGCTGGACAGATACGCAGTATTTT.

Of note for this clonotype: This may be a read error: a much more frequent sequence differs by one nucleotide. The chain is built from TRBV4-1 and TRBJ2-7; a weak D match, TRBD2 (5 bases). The CDR3 sequence is 15 residues long. Germline V gives CDR1 MGHRA, CDR2 YSYEKL. For the CDR3, the DNA is TGCGCCAGCAGCCCTACGACACTTCAGACCGGGGAGCATTACTTC. Amino acids: CASSPTTLQTGEHYF.

This clonotype was observed many times. The CDR3 reads CASSLRPRDSSYNEQFF. The CDR3 bases are TGTGCCAGCAGCTTACGCCCCAGGGACAGCTCCTACAATGAGCAGTTCTTC. The J gene is TRBJ2-1, the V gene TRBV7-6, with 7 bases lining up with TRBD1. The CDR3 consists of 17 residues. V was clipped by 2 bases and J by 0 bases; unmatched bases: 7. The germline gives CDR1 SGHVS, CDR2 FNYEAQ.

This clonotype ranks as medium-sized (0.01 to 0.1%). This chain connects TRBV6-1 to TRBJ2-7; D is perhaps TRBD1 (5 bases). V was pared by 7 bases and J by 2 bases, with 6 bases between. CDR1 is MNHNS and CDR2 is SASEGT in the germline V gene. CDR3 size: 11 residues. The CDR3 loop is CASTGTYEQYF. As DNA, the CDR3 is TGTGCCAGCACAGGGACCTACGAGCAGTACTTC.

Of note for this clonotype: One base away lies a much larger clone, so this may be a sequencing read error. This chain uses TRBV6-1 with TRBJ2-7; D unclear. V lost 10 bases and J lost 7, with 23 bases in between. CDR3 length: 14 amino acids. Germline loops: CDR1 MNHNS, CDR2 SASEGT. The CDR3 is CAIKKTRFLREQYF. CDR3 DNA: TGTGCCATCAAAAAGACAAGGTTCCTTAGGGAGCAGTACTTC.

This clonotype was counted ten times or more. This rearrangement joins TRBV7-2 to TRBJ1-1, with a tentative D call TRBD1 (6 bases). CDR1 SGHTA and CDR2 FQGNSA come from the germline V gene. This CDR3 is built from 16 residues. V dropped 5 bases and J dropped 5 bases, with 21 bases sitting between them. CDR3 sequence (DNA): TGTGCCAGCAGCCCTCATTCATCGGGGGCAGGTACTGAAGCTTTCTTT. Translation: CASSPHSSGAGTEAFF.

In this sample, this clonotype turned up a few times. For the CDR3, the DNA is TGTGCCAGCAGCCCATTAGCGGAGTACACAGATACGCAGTATTTT. Translation: CASSPLAEYTDTQYF. The genes are TRBV9 and TRBJ2-3, with a tentative D call TRBD2 (6 bases). V gave up 4 bases and J gave up 2 bases, with 14 bases separating them. Germline V gives CDR1 SGDLS, CDR2 YYNGEE. There are 15 residues in the CDR3.

This chain connects TRBV10-3 to TRBJ1-1; the D is unclear. The CDR3 covers 14 residues. Between the trimmed V and J ends, which lost 1 base and 1 base, there was a span of 7 bases. Per the germline V gene, CDR1 is ENHRY and CDR2 is SYGVKD. The CDR3 reads CAISELDTNTEAFF. As DNA, the CDR3 is TGTGCCATCAGTGAGTTGGATACGAACACTGAAGCTTTCTTT.

This clonotype showed up just once. Sequence at one end of the junction differs from germline and may be a read error. V is TRBV7-9 and J is TRBJ2-3; 8 bases agree with TRBD2. CDR3 length: 14 residues. Per the germline V gene, CDR1 is SEHNR and CDR2 is FQNEAQ (reference sequence). CDR3 region: CAGRFGGGADTQYF. The CDR3 region has the DNA TGTGCCGGCAGATTCGGGGGGGGGGCAGATACGCAGTATTTT.

The chain has TRBV5-4 and TRBJ2-5; D is perhaps TRBD1 (6 bases). Germline values: CDR1 SGHNT, CDR2 YYREEE (reference sequence). The CDR3 is 15 residues long. Trimming pared 3 bases from V and 5 bases from J, leaving 17 bases between. The CDR3 sequence is CASSSPDRMRETQYF. CDR3 sequence (DNA): TGTGCCAGCAGCTCGCCGGACAGAATGAGGGAGACCCAGTACTTC.

This chain connects TRBV7-3 to TRBJ2-3; D could derive from TRBD1 or TRBD2 (5 bases each). This CDR3 spans 16 amino acids. V lost 2 bases, J lost 3 bases, and 15 bases lay in between. Per germline, CDR1 SGHTA and CDR2 FQGTGA. The CDR3 loop is CASSLWGPGRTDTQYF. CDR3 DNA sequence: TGTGCCAGCAGCTTATGGGGTCCGGGGCGAACAGATACGCAGTATTTT.

This clonotype was counted at least ten times. The V call is TRBV4-3, the J call TRBJ1-3; D is uncertain. Trimming took off 6 bases at V and 0 bases at J, with 15 bases between the two ends. The CDR3 spans 16 residues. Per the germline V gene, CDR1 is LGHNA and CDR2 is YSLEER. The CDR3 coding sequence is TGCGCCAGCAGTTCCCGGCGGGCTTTCTCTGGAAACACCATATATTTT. Protein sequence: CASSSRRAFSGNTIYF.

As to this clonotype: A much larger clone differs by one base, so this may be a read error. J is TRBJ2-7 and V is TRBV20-1, with D tentatively TRBD1 (5 bases). CDR1 is DFQATT, CDR2 SNEGSKA, per germline (reference sequence). Trimming shortened V by 7 bases and J by 3 bases, and 16 bases separated the two germline ends. The CDR3 totals 13 residues. This CDR3 reads CSGSGTGFYEQYF. DNA for the CDR3: TGCAGTGGTAGTGGTACAGGATTCTACGAGCAGTACTTC.

This clonotype was seen at least ten times. The V gene is TRBV7-2, the J gene TRBJ1-2; a possible D gene is TRBD1 (5 bases). This CDR3 spans 15 amino acids. Per the germline V gene, CDR1 is SGHTA and CDR2 is FQGNSA. The V and J ends lost 5 bases and 2 bases respectively, with 15 bases between them. The CDR3 spells CASSPLGTSNYGYTF. CDR3 DNA: TGTGCCAGCAGCCCCCTCGGGACTTCCAACTATGGCTACACCTTC. Using reference TRBV7-2 and TRBJ1-2 for the parts outside the CDR3, the full variable domain is GAGVSQSPSNKVTEKGKDVELRCDPISGHTALYWYRQSLGQGLEFLIYFQGNSAPDKSGLPSDRFSAERTGGSVSTLTIQRTQQEDSAVYLCASSPLGTSNYGYTFGSGTRLTVV.

Many counts were recorded for this clonotype. The chain links TRBV4-3 to TRBJ1-2, with 9 bases aligning to TRBD1. CDR3 length equals 14 residues. Germline CDR1 is LGHNA and CDR2 is YSLEER. V gave up 5 bases and J gave up 6 bases; unmatched junction bases: 7. The CDR3 sequence is CASSYFTGGDGYTF. The CDR3 DNA reads TGCGCCAGCAGCTACTTTACAGGGGGCGATGGCTACACCTTC.

This rearrangement joins TRBV29-1 to TRBJ1-3, with D maybe TRBD1 (6 bases). Germline V CDR1 and CDR2: SQVTM, ANQGSEA. The CDR3 spans 15 residues. V lost 3 bases to trimming and J lost 9 bases, with 21 bases between them. CDR3 DNA: TGCAGCGTTGAGGGTGGGGACAAGGAGCCCGGCACCATATATTTT. This encodes CSVEGGDKEPGTIYF.

The V gene is TRBV15, the J gene TRBJ1-5; 9 bases are a match to TRBD1. Germline trimming cut 6 bases from V and 0 bases from J; bases unmatched to any gene: 3. The CDR3 is 15 amino acids. Looked up from germline, CDR1 is LNHNV and CDR2 is YYDKDF (reference sequence). CDR3 loop: CATRGTGTSNQPQHF. Here the CDR3 DNA reads TGTGCCACCAGGGGGACAGGGACTAGCAATCAGCCCCAGCATTTT.

This chain uses TRBV2 with TRBJ2-7; tentatively, D is TRBD1 (6 bases). Germline V gene data show CDR1 as SNHLY and CDR2 as FYNNEI. The CDR3 runs 16 residues. Trimming shortened V by 7 bases and J by 1 base, and 20 bases separated the two germline ends. For the CDR3, the DNA is TGTGCCAGCACCGTAACCCAGGGGCCGTTATCCTACGAGCAGTACTTC. Amino acids: CASTVTQGPLSYEQYF.

As regards this clonotype: One end of the junction fails to match germline, which may point to a read error. The CDR3 loop reads CAISPRITGGAGVTDTQYF. CDR3 sequence (DNA): TGTGCCATCTCACCAAGGATAACCGGGGGGGCCGGAGTGACAGATACGCAGTATTTT. The V gene is TRBV18, the J gene TRBJ2-3; TRBD2 matches 8 bases. Per the germline V gene, CDR1 is KGHSH and CDR2 is LQKENI. CDR3 length: 19 amino acids.

This clonotype was seen repeatedly, ten times or more. V and J are TRBV7-2 and TRBJ2-4, with TRBD1 matching over 8 bases. The CDR3 is made up of 16 amino acids. Germline V gives CDR1 SGHTA, CDR2 FQGNSA. Trimming removed 1 base from V and 4 bases from J; junction bases left unmatched: 6. CDR3 sequence reads: CASSLGTGMFKNIQYF. The CDR3 DNA reads as TGTGCCAGCAGCTTAGGGACAGGGATGTTTAAAAACATTCAGTACTTC.

This clonotype is categorized as medium-sized (0.01 to 0.1%). The rearrangement uses TRBV6-2 or TRBV6-3 and TRBJ2-2, with 8 bases matching TRBD2. The CDR3 loop spans 16 amino acids. The germline V gene has CDR1 MNHEY and CDR2 SVGEGT. V dropped 4 bases and J dropped 1; count of bases not matched to a gene: 5. The CDR3, as DNA: TGTGCCAGCAGTTCTACTAGCGGCATGAACACCGGGGAGCTGTTTTTT. Residues: CASSSTSGMNTGELFF.

As concerns this clonotype: A much bigger clone sits one base away, suggesting this may be a read error. The rearrangement uses TRBV7-6 and TRBJ2-1; 7 nucleotides agree with TRBD2. CDR1 is SGHVS and CDR2 is FNYEAQ in the germline V gene. This CDR3 has 15 residues. The CDR3 loop is CASSSTGGINNERFF. Written as DNA, the CDR3 is TGTGCCAGCAGCTCGACCGGGGGGATTAACAATGAGCGGTTCTTC.

This chain links TRBV27 with TRBJ2-5, with 9 positions matching TRBD1. Germline V gene lookup returns CDR1 MNHEY and CDR2 SMNVEV (reference sequence). CDR3 length: 15 residues. Trimming removed 6 bases from V and 5 bases from J; junction bases left unmatched: 10. The CDR3 DNA follows: TGTGCCAGCAGCTGGGAAACCGACAGGGGGGAGACCCAGTACTTC. Translation: CASSWETDRGETQYF.

In its sample, this clonotype was seen many times. The chain links TRBV7-2 to TRBJ1-1; perhaps TRBD1 as D (6 bases). V was pared by 3 bases and J by 6 bases, with 11 bases between. The CDR3 is made up of 13 amino acids. Germline V gives CDR1 SGHTA, CDR2 FQGNSA. The CDR3 nucleotides read TGTGCCAGCAGCTTTGGGGGGCTCGCTGAAGCTTTCTTT. It encodes CASSFGGLAEAFF.

About this clonotype itself: It may be a read error: a sequence one base away is much more abundant. The genes are TRBV5-1 and TRBJ2-5; D gene ambiguous. Germline CDR1 reads SGHRS; CDR2 reads YFSETQ. V was clipped by 1 base and J by 11 bases, with 21 bases between them. The CDR3 sequence is 15 residues long. The CDR3 reads CASSLKIGMYNEQYF. The CDR3 region has the DNA TGCGCCAGCAGCTTGAAAATAGGGATGTACAATGAGCAGTACTTC.

V is TRBV10-3 and J is TRBJ1-2, with 8 bases identical to TRBD1. The V and J ends lost 3 bases and 7 bases, in that order; junction bases with no gene match: 7. The germline V gene encodes CDR1 ENHRY and CDR2 SYGVKD. The CDR3 spans 14 residues. CDR3 protein: CAISDFQGAVGYTF. DNA for the CDR3: TGTGCCATCAGTGATTTCCAGGGGGCGGTTGGCTACACCTTC.

A few counts support this clonotype. The chain combines TRBV4-3 with TRBJ2-3, with TRBD2 matching 8 bases. The CDR3 is 16 amino acids. CDR1 and CDR2 (germline): LGHNA, YSLEER. V lost 6 bases to trimming and J lost 6 bases; unmatched junction nucleotides: 14. In DNA, the CDR3 is TGCGCCAGCAGTTTACGGGGGGGCTCCATGACGGATACGCAGTATTTT. It is translated as CASSLRGGSMTDTQYF.

This clonotype was seen ten or more times. The chain has TRBV20-1 and TRBJ2-1; possibly TRBD1 or TRBD2 for D (5 bases each). CDR3 size: 13 residues. The ends were cut back, 6 bases at V and 7 bases at J, with 16 bases in the middle. CDR1 and CDR2 from the germline V gene are DFQATT and SNEGSKA (reference sequence). CDR3 amino acids: CSAHGQGRNEQFF. The CDR3 nucleotides read TGCAGTGCACATGGGCAGGGACGAAATGAGCAGTTCTTC.

This clonotype was found many times. The chain joins TRBV27 to TRBJ1-5, with unresolved D. There are 13 residues in the CDR3. Trimming cost V 5 bases and J 6 bases, with 11 bases left between them. Germline V lookup: CDR1 MNHEY, CDR2 SMNVEV (reference sequence). The CDR3 protein is CASSDWSGQPQHF. The CDR3 DNA reads TGTGCCAGCAGTGATTGGTCCGGTCAGCCCCAGCATTTT.

This clonotype was recorded many times. This CDR3 is CASSQGLETQYF. The CDR3 coding sequence is TGTGCCAGCAGCCAAGGCCTTGAGACCCAGTACTTC. The chain uses TRBV28 and TRBJ2-5; D ambiguous. The V gene's germline CDR1 is MDHEN and CDR2 SYDVKM. This CDR3 region has 12 residues. V was trimmed by 6 bases and J by 5 bases, leaving 10 bases between them.